These 17 T cell receptor beta chains came from one sample sequenced in a study of CD8 T cells in ankylosing spondylitis. General study results and limits: Fewer than 10 highly homologous variants formed a TCR beta motif that appeared characteristic of ankylosing spondylitis blood.

Their cognate antigens are unknown. MiXCR was run by TCRdb on the 5' RACE reads, yielding one entry per CDR3 protein. The table includes about 460,000 distinct CDR3 sequences, over 4% detected once. Sequenced material: blood, either unsorted or a sorted T cell fraction (not recorded which). Source of these receptors: a male donor with ankylosing spondylitis.

The sample holds many counts of this clonotype. This chain links TRBV5-1 with TRBJ1-1, with 10 bases identical to TRBD1. This CDR3 comprises 21 residues. V dropped 4 bases and J dropped 1; count of bases not matched to a gene: 22. Germline V gene sequence: CDR1 SGHRS, CDR2 YFSETQ. In DNA, the CDR3 is TGCGCCAGCAGCCCCGAATCCTCGGGACAGGGGAAAAATGGAAGGAACACTGAAGCTTTCTTT. The encoded protein is CASSPESSGQGKNGRNTEAFF.

This clonotype was found many times. The V gene is TRBV6-1, the J gene TRBJ2-6; maybe TRBD2 (5 bases). Deletions cut 9 bases from V and 0 bases from J, with 9 bases between. CDR1 and CDR2 (germline): MNHNS, SASEGT. The CDR3 sequence is 14 residues long. The CDR3 nucleotides read TGTGCCAGTCAAGGGAGCTCTGGGGCCAACGTCCTGACTTTC. Its translation: CASQGSSGANVLTF.

In its sample, this clonotype was seen many times. V gene TRBV5-1 combines with J gene TRBJ1-1, with a tentative D call TRBD1 (6 bases). Germline CDR1 is SGHRS and CDR2 is YFSETQ. This CDR3 region has 17 residues. V lost 0 bases, J lost 6 bases, and 21 bases lay in between. The CDR3 DNA reads as TGCGCCAGCAGCTTGGGGGCCTACACAGGGCTCAGGGCTGAAGCTTTCTTT. Translating it yields CASSLGAYTGLRAEAFF. Based on the CDR3 plus reference TRBV5-1 and TRBJ1-1, the full variable domain is KAGVTQTPRYLIKTRGQQVTLSCSPISGHRSVSWYQQTPGQGLQFLFEYFSETQRNKGNFPGRFSGRQFSNSRSEMNVSTLELGDSALYLCASSLGAYTGLRAEAFFGQGTRLTVV.

This clonotype was seen ten or more times. The V and J genes are TRBV5-1 and TRBJ1-1, with D perhaps TRBD1 (5 bases). The CDR3 is 17 residues long. Looked up from germline, CDR1 is SGHRS and CDR2 is YFSETQ. Trimming removed 3 bases from V and 0 bases from J, with 18 bases in between. The CDR3 region is CASSSAGTADMNTEAFF. The CDR3 nucleotides read TGCGCCAGCAGCTCGGCCGGGACGGCTGACATGAACACTGAAGCTTTCTTT. Drawing the rest from reference TRBV5-1 and TRBJ1-1, the complete variable domain is KAGVTQTPRYLIKTRGQQVTLSCSPISGHRSVSWYQQTPGQGLQFLFEYFSETQRNKGNFPGRFSGRQFSNSRSEMNVSTLELGDSALYLCASSSAGTADMNTEAFFGQGTRLTVV.

For the CDR3, the DNA is TGCAGTGCTAGAGGGGTGGCGAGTGCCTACGAGCAGTACTTC. Its translation is CSARGVASAYEQYF. The chain carries TRBV20-1 and TRBJ2-7; D gene unclear. This CDR3 has 14 residues. In germline, CDR1 is DFQATT, CDR2 SNEGSKA (reference sequence). The germline V and J ends were trimmed by 1 base and 2 bases, with 12 bases remaining between them.

With respect to this clonotype: Possible read error: a much larger clone is one base away. Without the conserved terminal phenylalanine or tryptophan, this CDR3 likely stems from a read error. The chain employs TRBV11-2 and TRBJ2-3; D gene ambiguous. In germline, CDR1 is SGHAT, CDR2 FQNNGV. CDR3 length equals 12 residues. With 2 bases removed from V and 8 bases from J, the gap between germline ends came to 8 bases. The CDR3 here is CASSLKWGTQYL. CDR3 bases: TGTGCCAGCAGCTTAAAGTGGGGTACGCAGTATCTT.

This clonotype showed up just a few times. V and J are TRBV5-1 and TRBJ2-7, with D hard to call. CDR3 size: 12 residues. Trimming cost V 4 bases and J 5 bases, with 10 bases left between them. Germline values: CDR1 SGHRS, CDR2 YFSETQ. The CDR3 region has the DNA TGCGCCAGCAGCGGCCTGATGAACGAGCAGTACTTC. Protein: CASSGLMNEQYF.

As regards this clonotype: No conserved phenylalanine or tryptophan is present at the end of the CDR3, so a read error is the likely explanation. This chain connects TRBV20-1 to TRBJ2-3; possibly TRBD1 or TRBD2 for D (5 bases each). Trimming shortened V by 7 bases and J by 6 bases, and 17 bases separated the two germline ends. Per the germline V gene, CDR1 is DFQATT and CDR2 is SNEGSKA (reference sequence). The CDR3 consists of 13 residues. CDR3 in amino acids: CSGSQRGTDTQYY. The CDR3 DNA sequence: TGCAGTGGATCGCAGCGAGGGACGGATACGCAGTATTAT.

There are many counts of this clonotype. The gene calls are TRBV3-1 and TRBJ1-2, with 8 bases lining up with TRBD1. V lost 3 bases and J lost 8; bases outside the gene matches: 11. CDR3 length: 15 residues. The V gene's germline CDR1 is LGHDT and CDR2 YNNKEL (reference sequence). The CDR3 sequence: CASSQSDRGRNGYTF. CDR3 in DNA: TGTGCCAGCAGCCAGTCAGACAGGGGACGGAACGGCTACACCTTC.

This clonotype was found a few times. The rearrangement uses TRBV7-2 and TRBJ2-5, with a weak D call TRBD1 (6 bases). The CDR3 is 15 amino acids. CDR1 SGHTA and CDR2 FQGNSA come from the germline V gene. Trimming cost V 5 bases and J 0 bases, with 13 bases left between them. The CDR3 sequence is CASSANRDNQETQYF. The CDR3 DNA follows: TGTGCCAGCAGCGCCAACCGGGACAACCAAGAGACCCAGTACTTC.

This clonotype occurred a few times. The chain couples TRBV5-5 to TRBJ2-2; D not resolved. The CDR3 is 15 amino acids. With 2 bases removed from V and 5 bases from J, the gap between germline ends came to 13 bases. Germline V gene data show CDR1 as SGHKS and CDR2 as YYEKEE (reference sequence). The CDR3 DNA follows: TGTGCCAGCAGCTTCTCCCGGCGTCGGACCGGGGAGCTGTTTTTT. Translating it yields CASSFSRRRTGELFF.

This clonotype was picked up many times. The chain uses TRBV7-8 and TRBJ2-5; unclear D gene. This CDR3 spans 13 amino acids. Germline CDR1 SGHVS, CDR2 FQNEAQ. Trimming stripped 1 base from V and 7 bases from J, with 10 bases between. CDR3 nucleotide sequence: TGTGCCAGCAGCTTAGGTGGCCCACGGACCCAGTACTTC. This sequence encodes CASSLGGPRTQYF.

This clonotype came up many times. The V call is TRBV11-2, the J call TRBJ2-3; 14 nucleotides align to TRBD2. From germline, CDR1 is SGHAT and CDR2 FQNNGV. After removal of 6 bases from V and 5 bases from J, the junction contained 13 bases not matched to a gene. The CDR3 runs to 18 residues. CDR3 DNA sequence: TGTGCCAGCAGAAAACCGGGACTAGCGGGGGTGCTGGGAGATACGCAGTATTTT. This translates into CASRKPGLAGVLGDTQYF.

Ten or more counts support this clonotype. This chain joins TRBV2 and TRBJ1-2; D is uncertain. With 4 bases removed from V and 3 bases from J, the gap between germline ends came to 9 bases. CDR3 size: 13 residues. Germline CDR1 and CDR2: SNHLY and FYNNEI. DNA of the CDR3: TGTGCCAGCAGTGTCGACGGTGACTATGGCTACACCTTC. Translated, it gives CASSVDGDYGYTF.

This clonotype was seen a few times. CDR3 DNA sequence: TGTGCCAGCGGGACTAGCGGGAGGGCGGAGCAGTTCTTC. It encodes CASGTSGRAEQFF. The rearrangement joins TRBV27 to TRBJ2-1, with TRBD2 matching 16 bases. Looked up from germline, CDR1 is MNHEY and CDR2 is SMNVEV (reference sequence). The CDR3 sequence is 13 residues long. Trimming took 8 bases from V and 10 from J; bases not matched to a gene: 2.

This clonotype has a count of ten or more. The genes are TRBV29-1 and TRBJ1-1; D is ambiguous. The germline CDR1 and CDR2 sequences are SQVTM and ANQGSEA. V lost 2 bases and J lost 3, with 7 bases in between. The CDR3 consists of 12 residues. CDR3 loop: CSVERMDTEAFF. Here the CDR3 DNA reads TGCAGCGTTGAAAGGATGGACACTGAAGCTTTCTTT. Full variable domain (rest looked up from reference TRBV29-1 and TRBJ1-1): SAVISQKPSRDICQRGTSLTIQCQVDSQVTMMFWYRQQPGQSLTLIATANQGSEATYESGFVIDKFPISRPNLTFSTLTVSNMSPEDSSIYLCSVERMDTEAFFGQGTRLTVV.

The sample holds many counts of this clonotype. The chain has TRBV6-1 and TRBJ2-7, with 11 bases fitting TRBD2. This CDR3 has 14 amino acids. V lost 8 bases and J lost 2; bases outside the gene matches: 5. The germline V gene has CDR1 MNHNS and CDR2 SASEGT. The CDR3 is CASVGLAVPYEQYF. The CDR3 nucleotides are TGTGCCAGCGTGGGACTAGCGGTTCCCTACGAGCAGTACTTC.